This TCR beta chain was found in a study of response to subunit inactivated influenza vaccine. MiXCR, run by TCRdb on the RT-PCR reads, gives a single entry per CDR3 protein. Found here are 650,000 to 700,000 distinct CDR3 sequences, roughly 14% of them singletons; the top ten hold approximately 10%. This clonotype was detected many times. Its target is not known. Germline CDR1 reads SGHDN; CDR2 reads FVKESK. There are 12 residues in the CDR3. The ends were cut back, 1 base at V and 8 bases at J, with 8 bases in the middle. Broader study findings: Seasonal influenza vaccination, on each occasion, was suggested by the authors to recruit few new T cells.

The receptor was isolated from a man aged 45 to 65 who received an inactivated influenza vaccine. The material sequenced was PBMCs from blood, taken approximately 13 days after vaccination. The V call is TRBV14, the J call TRBJ1-2; D remains unclear. The CDR3 here is CASSQGPTGYTF. The CDR3 DNA is TGTGCCAGCAGCCAAGGGCCGACCGGCTACACCTTC.